This entry lists 28 T cell receptor beta chains sequenced from one sample in a study of PD-1 blockade in classical Hodgkin lymphoma. Using immunoSEQ multiplex PCR, the repertoire was profiled, and TCRdb retains in-frame clones only, with some absent. The profile covers approximately 20,000 clones, with 70% to 90% appearing a single time and more than 2.5% taken by the ten largest. Documented time point: cycle 4 day 1 (C4D1), after 5 to 7 weeks of nivolumab. Autologous stem cell transplantation was followed by relapse in every patient, and brentuximab vedotin exposure varied. By magnetic negative selection, CD4+ T cells were purified from thawed PBMCs. The source was CD4+ T cells from blood, collected before the fourth cycle of nivolumab. The source is a human donor with classical Hodgkin lymphoma.

The chain joins TRBV19 to TRBJ2-7; D unresolved. The CDR3 length is 14 residues. Trimming stripped 6 bases from V and 1 base from J, with 13 bases between. The germline gives CDR1 LNHDA, CDR2 SQIVND (reference sequence). The CDR3 DNA sequence: TGTGCCAGTAGCCCCGTCGTTCAGTCCTACGAGCAGTACTTC. Translating gives CASSPVVQSYEQYF.

The V and J genes are TRBV19 and TRBJ2-4; D unclear. V was clipped by 5 bases and J by 3 bases, with 5 bases between them. Germline assignment: CDR1 LNHDA and CDR2 SQIVND (reference sequence). CDR3 length equals 12 residues. The CDR3 protein is CASSFNKNIQYF. In nucleotides, the CDR3 is TGTGCCAGTAGTTTTAACAAAAACATTCAGTACTTC. The entire variable domain, with the rest obtained from reference TRBV19 and TRBJ2-4, is as follows: DGGITQSPKYLFRKEGQNVTLSCEQNLNHDAMYWYRQDPGQGLRLIYYSQIVNDFQKGDIAEGYSVSREKKESFPLTVTSAQKNPTAFYLCASSFNKNIQYFGAGTRLSVL.

This sequence joins TRBV7-3 and TRBJ1-1; 7 bases match TRBD1. The CDR3 is made up of 16 amino acids. The germline gives CDR1 SGHTA, CDR2 FQGTGA. After removal of 5 bases from V and 4 bases from J, the junction contained 13 bases not matched to a gene. CDR3 DNA sequence: TGTGCCAGCAGCGTCCGGAGGGACAGTCCATTCACTGAAGCTTTCTTT. It specifies CASSVRRDSPFTEAFF.

This clone was detected once. The rearrangement links TRBV18 to TRBJ2-3; D might be TRBD1 (5 bases). V dropped 3 bases and J dropped 2 bases, with 12 bases sitting between them. This CDR3 is built from 15 residues. The germline V gene has CDR1 KGHSH and CDR2 LQKENI. CDR3 sequence: CASSPTALSTDTQYF. CDR3 DNA sequence: TGTGCCAGCTCACCGACAGCCTTATCCACAGATACGCAGTATTTT.

V and J are TRBV5-1 and TRBJ2-6; D is possibly TRBD2 (5 bases). Germline V gene sequence: CDR1 SGHRS, CDR2 YFSETQ. This CDR3 has 17 residues. Trimming stripped 0 bases from V and 4 bases from J, with 14 bases between. The CDR3 DNA sequence: TGCGCCAGCAGCTTGGGCCCGGGATGGGAAGGGGCCAACGTCCTGACTTTC. Its protein product is CASSLGPGWEGANVLTF. Supplemented by reference TRBV5-1 and TRBJ2-6, the full variable domain reads KAGVTQTPRYLIKTRGQQVTLSCSPISGHRSVSWYQQTPGQGLQFLFEYFSETQRNKGNFPGRFSGRQFSNSRSEMNVSTLELGDSALYLCASSLGPGWEGANVLTFGAGSRLTVL.

The J gene is TRBJ1-5, the V gene TRBV7-9; D perhaps matches TRBD1 (6 bases). V dropped 2 bases and J dropped 11 bases, with 13 bases sitting between them. Germline CDR1 and CDR2: SEHNR and FQNEAQ (reference sequence). This CDR3 region has 13 residues. CDR3 protein: CASSLNRDPAQHF. CDR3 DNA: TGTGCCAGCAGCTTAAACAGGGATCCGGCCCAGCATTTT.

The J gene is TRBJ2-7, the V gene TRBV29-1; 9 bases map to TRBD2. The CDR3 contains 13 residues. Germline loops: CDR1 SQVTM, CDR2 ANQGSEA. CDR3 sequence: CSVSGSTIYEQYF. The CDR3 DNA reads TGCAGTGTTAGCGGGAGCACGATCTACGAGCAGTACTTC.

The V call is TRBV6-6, the J call TRBJ1-5; D is ambiguous. From germline, CDR1 is MNHNY and CDR2 SVGAGI (reference sequence). This CDR3 has 15 amino acids. V lost 0 bases, J lost 5 bases, and 11 bases lay in between. CDR3 in amino acids: CASSYSGSWDQPQHF. The CDR3, as DNA: TGTGCCAGCAGTTACTCCGGCTCCTGGGATCAGCCCCAGCATTTT.

This chain connects TRBV6-1 to TRBJ2-1; no clear D. Trimming took 5 bases from V and 0 from J, leaving 8 bases between them. The CDR3 consists of 14 residues. CDR1 and CDR2 (germline): MNHNS, SASEGT. CDR3 nucleotides: TGTGCCAGCAGTATGGGTAGCTCCTACAATGAGCAGTTCTTC. Translation: CASSMGSSYNEQFF.

The genes are TRBV6-1 and TRBJ2-3, with D perhaps TRBD1 or TRBD2 (6 bases each). The germline CDR1 and CDR2 sequences are MNHNS and SASEGT. Deletions cut 4 bases from V and 5 bases from J, with 13 bases between. The CDR3 totals 14 residues. The CDR3 nucleotides are TGTGCCAGCAGTGTAGGGGGGATCGGAGATACGCAGTATTTT. Protein product: CASSVGGIGDTQYF.

The J gene is TRBJ2-5, the V gene TRBV28; 13 bases are shared with TRBD2. Germline trimming cut 5 bases from V and 6 bases from J; bases unmatched to any gene: 9. CDR1 is MDHEN and CDR2 is SYDVKM in the germline V gene. The CDR3 runs to 16 residues. The CDR3 reads CASSTRLAGGLKTQYF. CDR3 coding DNA: TGTGCCAGCAGTACTAGACTAGCGGGAGGTCTCAAGACCCAGTACTTC.

The chain couples TRBV21-1 to TRBJ2-5; the tabulated D call, TRBD2, remains unverified against the DNA. TRBV21-1 constitutes a pseudogene. The CDR3 totals 16 residues. CDR3 in amino acids: CASSKVMGIGGETQYF. The CDR3 region has the DNA TGTGCCAGCAGCAAAGTGATGGGGATCGGAGGAGAGACCCAGTACTTC.

This clone was seen just once. The rearrangement joins TRBV4-1 to TRBJ2-1; D is ambiguous. Germline V gives CDR1 MGHRA, CDR2 YSYEKL. The CDR3 consists of 15 residues. Trimming left V 4 bases short and J 7 bases short, with 17 bases between. The chain's CDR3 is CASSLGRSPVNEQFF. CDR3 sequence (DNA): TGCGCCAGCAGCCTTGGACGTTCCCCCGTGAATGAGCAGTTCTTC.

V usage is TRBV11-2 and J usage is TRBJ1-1; D is uncertain. The CDR3 is made up of 14 amino acids. In germline, CDR1 is SGHAT, CDR2 FQNNGV. With 2 bases removed from V and 0 bases from J, the gap between germline ends came to 7 bases. The CDR3, as DNA: TGTGCCAGCAGCTTACAGCCTATGAACACTGAAGCTTTCTTT. Translated: CASSLQPMNTEAFF. The variable domain in full, completed from reference TRBV11-2 and TRBJ1-1, reads EAGVAQSPRYKIIEKRQSVAFWCNPISGHATLYWYQQILGQGPKLLIQFQNNGVVDDSQLPKDRFSAERLKGVDSTLKIQPAKLEDSAVYLCASSLQPMNTEAFFGQGTRLTVV.

CDR3 sequence reads: CAWTPGQYYNEQFF. CDR3 sequence (DNA): TGTGCCTGGACCCCGGGACAGTACTACAATGAGCAGTTCTTC. The rearrangement uses TRBV30 and TRBJ2-1; TRBD1 matches at 7 bases. The CDR3 length is 14 residues. Germline V gene sequence: CDR1 GTSNPN, CDR2 SVGIG (reference sequence). The junction had 6 bases not matched to a gene; V was cut back by 4 bases and J by 3 bases. Full variable domain (rest looked up from reference TRBV30 and TRBJ2-1): SQTIHQWPATLVQPVGSPLSLECTVEGTSNPNLYWYRQAAGRGLQLLFYSVGIGQISSEVPQNLSASRPQDRQFILSSKKLLLSDSGFYLCAWTPGQYYNEQFFGPGTRLTVL.

The chain is built from TRBV5-1 and TRBJ2-3, with 11 nucleotides matching TRBD2. The trim removed 0 bases at V and 5 bases at J, leaving 8 bases unmatched. CDR3 length: 17 amino acids. CDR1 and CDR2 from the germline V gene are SGHRS and YFSETQ. The CDR3 nucleotides read TGCGCCAGCAGCTTGGAACTTAGCGGGAGGGCAAGAGATACGCAGTATTTT. It yields the protein CASSLELSGRARDTQYF.

The CDR3 loop is CAWRGTSGSPYEQYF. CDR3 DNA: TGTGCCTGGAGGGGGACTAGCGGGAGCCCCTACGAGCAGTACTTC. The chain employs TRBV30 and TRBJ2-7, with 14 positions matching TRBD2. The CDR3 is 15 residues long. CDR1 GTSNPN and CDR2 SVGIG come from the germline V gene (reference sequence). Trimming removed 3 bases from V and 2 bases from J; junction bases left unmatched: 3.

V is TRBV6-5 and J is TRBJ1-2, with 7 bases lining up with TRBD1. V was pared by 2 bases and J by 4 bases, with 10 bases of the junction left unmatched. Germline-derived CDR1 and CDR2 are MNHEY and SVGAGI. The CDR3 extends over 16 amino acids. The CDR3 region is CASSYPDRDRVYGYTF. CDR3 bases: TGTGCCAGCAGTTACCCCGACAGGGATCGGGTCTATGGCTACACCTTC.

This chain connects TRBV6-1 to TRBJ1-1; TRBD1 matches 7 bases. Germline CDR1 is MNHNS and CDR2 is SASEGT. This CDR3 has 11 amino acids. J was trimmed by 8 bases and V by 8 bases; bases with no gene match: 5. The CDR3 nucleotides read TGTGCCAGCGGGACAGTGGAAGAAGCTTTCTTT. Its translation: CASGTVEEAFF.

The chain has TRBV5-6 and TRBJ1-2; D may be TRBD1 (5 bases). Germline V lookup: CDR1 SGHDT, CDR2 YYEEEE. The V end lost 2 bases, the J end lost 4 bases, and 15 bases lay between the germline ends. The CDR3 sequence is 15 residues long. CDR3 amino acids: CASSFLHQGFYGYTF. The CDR3 DNA follows: TGTGCCAGCAGCTTTCTCCACCAGGGATTCTATGGCTACACCTTC.

The genes are TRBV30 and TRBJ2-3; tentatively, D is TRBD1 (6 bases). The CDR3 length is 15 residues. Germline CDR1 is GTSNPN and CDR2 is SVGIG (reference sequence). V dropped 1 base and J dropped 1 base, with 12 bases sitting between them. Written as DNA, the CDR3 is TGTGCCTGGAGTGGTCAGGGGCTTGGCACAGATACGCAGTATTTT. It codes for CAWSGQGLGTDTQYF.

This clone was recorded once. The rearrangement links TRBV5-4 to TRBJ1-2; 9 bases fit TRBD1. The ends lost 5 bases at V and 4 bases at J; junction bases unmatched: 6. Germline CDR1 is SGHNT and CDR2 is YYREEE (reference sequence). This CDR3 comprises 14 residues. The chain's CDR3 is CASSVPGQGYGYTF. The CDR3 DNA reads as TGTGCCAGCAGTGTGCCGGGACAGGGCTATGGCTACACCTTC.

The chain has TRBV5-1 and TRBJ1-2, with 8 nucleotides matching TRBD1. Unmatched junction bases numbered 3, after V lost 0 bases and J lost 8 bases. CDR1 and CDR2 (germline): SGHRS, YFSETQ. The CDR3 is made up of 13 amino acids. The CDR3 protein is CASSLGQGSGYTF. CDR3 DNA sequence: TGCGCCAGCAGCTTGGGACAGGGGAGCGGCTACACCTTC.

CDR3 region: CAISGSGGGEQYF. The CDR3 nucleotides are TGTGCCATCAGTGGGTCAGGGGGAGGCGAGCAGTACTTC. This chain joins TRBV10-3 and TRBJ2-7, with D tentatively TRBD1 (7 bases). CDR1 ENHRY and CDR2 SYGVKD come from the germline V gene. V lost 4 bases and J 6 bases, leaving 13 bases between the germline ends. The CDR3 covers 13 residues.

This chain uses TRBV7-8 with TRBJ2-7; TRBD2 aligns across 8 bases. The CDR3 loop spans 18 amino acids. The V gene's germline CDR1 is SGHVS and CDR2 FQNEAQ. Trimming cost V 1 base and J 7 bases; bases outside gene matches: 18. Here the CDR3 DNA reads TGTGCCAGCAGCTTAGGGGCCCCAGCGGGAGTAAGGCCGGGGGAGCAGTACTTC. This sequence encodes CASSLGAPAGVRPGEQYF. Based on the CDR3 plus reference TRBV7-8 and TRBJ2-7, the full variable domain is GAGVSQSPRYKVAKRGQDVALRCDPISGHVSLFWYQQALGQGPEFLTYFQNEAQLDKSGLPSDRFFAERPEGSVSTLKIQRTQQEDSAVYLCASSLGAPAGVRPGEQYFGPGTRLTVT.

V is TRBV29-1 and J is TRBJ2-7; D may match TRBD1 or TRBD2 (5 bases each). The germline V and J ends were trimmed by 4 bases and 3 bases, with 7 bases remaining between them. The CDR3 contains 11 residues. Germline CDR1 SQVTM, CDR2 ANQGSEA. CDR3 nucleotides: TGCAGCGTTGGGGGGTTCTACGAGCAGTACTTC. This gives the protein CSVGGFYEQYF.

The chain has TRBV18 and TRBJ2-3, with D perhaps matching TRBD1 (5 bases). V gave up 5 bases and J gave up 0 bases, with 15 bases separating them. Looked up from germline, CDR1 is KGHSH and CDR2 is LQKENI. This CDR3 has 16 amino acids. The CDR3 bases are TGTGCCAGCTCAACGCAGCAGGGATCTAGCACAGATACGCAGTATTTT. It yields the protein CASSTQQGSSTDTQYF. Combining the CDR3 with reference TRBV18 and TRBJ2-3 gives the whole variable domain NAGVMQNPRHLVRRRGQEARLRCSPMKGHSHVYWYRQLPEEGLKFMVYLQKENIIDESGMPKERFSAEFPKEGPSILRIQQVVRGDSAAYFCASSTQQGSSTDTQYFGPGTRLTVL.

In the case of this clone: Compared with germline, one end of the junction differs, possibly owing to a read error. CDR3 sequence (DNA): TGTGCCAGCAGTTTGGCAGGCACAGATACGCAGTATTTT. Protein product: CASSLAGTDTQYF. The rearrangement links TRBV5-4 to TRBJ2-3; D gene ambiguous. CDR1 is SGHNT and CDR2 is YYREEE in the germline V gene (reference sequence). The CDR3 contains 13 residues.